This TCR beta chain was sequenced in a study of blood T cell repertoires in COVID-19. Study as a whole: Specimens from acute and convalescent COVID-19 originated in the United States, Italy and Spain. T cells, B-cell-depleted T cells, or PBMCs provided the cDNA or gDNA that served as material.

Living in 25 or so US areas, the participants were between 18 and 89 years of age. Original analysis: From reference gene primer amplification, estimates of nucleated cell counts were derived. Repertoires were generated with immunoSEQ multiplex PCR, while TCRdb's copy carries only in-frame clones and drops some. The V and J calls and clone size are taken from that table; D and trimming were inferred from the DNA. The sample holds under 350,000 clones, approximately 86% seen once. V gave up 6 bases and J gave up 6 bases; unmatched junction bases: 7. Germline V gene sequence: CDR1 MNHEY, CDR2 SVGAGI. This CDR3 comprises 14 residues.

The sequence was obtained from a woman aged 40 to 49 with acute COVID-19. The V and J genes are TRBV6-5 and TRBJ1-2; 10 bases are a match to TRBD1. The sequenced material came from PBMCs or T cells enriched from blood (not recorded which). Here the CDR3 DNA reads TGTGCCAGCAGAGTACCCGGGACAGGGGATGGCTACACCTTC. It translates to CASRVPGTGDGYTF.